Sequencing of this TCR beta chain was carried out in a study of shared clonotypes between healthy human individuals. Clones were sequenced by immunoSEQ multiplex PCR, and TCRdb holds only the in-frame ones, with some missing. The sample lists about 1.9 million clones; just over 90% were seen once. CD8 cells classed as naive were CD45RO-negative and positively selected for CCR7, excluding terminally differentiated effector memory CD45RA+ cells. This receptor was identified in a man aged 18 to 35 in good health. Some clones in this sample may be carry-over from other donors' samples. Sequenced input: naive CD8+ T cells from PBMCs.

CDR3 nucleotides: TGTGCCAGCAGCTTCCTTCTCGGACTAGCGGAATCTTACAATGAGCAGTTCTTC. Its translation: CASSFLLGLAESYNEQFF. The rearrangement links TRBV7-2 to TRBJ2-1, with 10 bases fitting TRBD2. The trim removed 3 bases at V and 4 bases at J, leaving 12 bases unmatched. Germline V gene data show CDR1 as SGHTA and CDR2 as FQGNSA. CDR3 length: 18 residues.